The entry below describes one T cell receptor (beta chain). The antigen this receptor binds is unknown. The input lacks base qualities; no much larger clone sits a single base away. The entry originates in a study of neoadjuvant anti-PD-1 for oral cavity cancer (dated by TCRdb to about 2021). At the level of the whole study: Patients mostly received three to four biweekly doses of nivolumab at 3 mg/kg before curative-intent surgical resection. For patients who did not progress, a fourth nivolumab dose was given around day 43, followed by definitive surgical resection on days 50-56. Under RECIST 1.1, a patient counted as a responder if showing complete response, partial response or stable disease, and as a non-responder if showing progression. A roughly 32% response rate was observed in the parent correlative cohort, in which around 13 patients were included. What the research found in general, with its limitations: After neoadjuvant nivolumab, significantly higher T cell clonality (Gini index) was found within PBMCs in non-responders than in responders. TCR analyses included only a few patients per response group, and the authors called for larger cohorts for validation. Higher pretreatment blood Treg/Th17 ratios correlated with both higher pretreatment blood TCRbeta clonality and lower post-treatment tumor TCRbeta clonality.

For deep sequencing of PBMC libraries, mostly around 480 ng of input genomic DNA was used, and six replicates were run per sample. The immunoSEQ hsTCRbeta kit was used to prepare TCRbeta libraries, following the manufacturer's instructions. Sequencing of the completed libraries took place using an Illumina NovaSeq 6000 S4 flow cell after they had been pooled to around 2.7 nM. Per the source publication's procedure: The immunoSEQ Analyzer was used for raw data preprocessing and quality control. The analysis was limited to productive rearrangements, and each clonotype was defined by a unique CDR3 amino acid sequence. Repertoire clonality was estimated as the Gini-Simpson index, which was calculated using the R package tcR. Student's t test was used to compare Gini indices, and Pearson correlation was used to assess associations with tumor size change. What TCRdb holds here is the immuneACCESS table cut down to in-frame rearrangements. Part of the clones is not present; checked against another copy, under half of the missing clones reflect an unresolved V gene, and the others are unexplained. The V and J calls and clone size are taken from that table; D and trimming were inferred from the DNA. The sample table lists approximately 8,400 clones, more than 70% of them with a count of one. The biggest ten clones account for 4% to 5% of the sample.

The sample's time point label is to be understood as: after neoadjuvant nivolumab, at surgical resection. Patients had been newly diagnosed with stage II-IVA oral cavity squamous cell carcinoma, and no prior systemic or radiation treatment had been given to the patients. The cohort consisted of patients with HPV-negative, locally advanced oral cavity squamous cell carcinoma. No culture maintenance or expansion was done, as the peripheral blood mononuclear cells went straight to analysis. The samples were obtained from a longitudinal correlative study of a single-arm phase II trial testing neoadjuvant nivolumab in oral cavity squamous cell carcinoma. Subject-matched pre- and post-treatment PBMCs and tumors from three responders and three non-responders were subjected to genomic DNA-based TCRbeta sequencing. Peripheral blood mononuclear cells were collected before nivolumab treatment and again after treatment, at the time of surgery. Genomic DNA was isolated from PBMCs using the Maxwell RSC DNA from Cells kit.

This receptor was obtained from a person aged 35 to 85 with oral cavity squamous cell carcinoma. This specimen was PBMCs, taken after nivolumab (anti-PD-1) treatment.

The CDR3 region: CASSLEGKNYGYTF. The DNA sequence reads TGCGCCAGCAGCTTGGAGGGGAAGAACTATGGCTACACCTTC. The V gene is TRBV5-1 and the J gene is TRBJ1-2; 5 matching bases give a weak D call of TRBD1. The CDR3 holds 14 amino acids from the cysteine to the phenylalanine. Only the CDR3 DNA is retained, 42 bases long and in frame from the first base. Between the V and J ends, shortened by 0 bases and 2 bases respectively, the junction contains 8 bases. Based on the germline V gene, the CDR1 and CDR2 sequences are SGHRS and YFSETQ.